The 28 T cell receptor beta chains in this list originate from one sample, sequenced in a study of monozygotic twins with inflammatory bowel disease. Using the 5' RACE reads, TCRdb records one entry per CDR3 protein without DNA. This sample's table reports approximately 210,000 distinct CDR3 sequences. The specimen was blood. The receptors here all came from a human donor with ulcerative colitis or Crohn's disease, or a healthy co-twin of an affected twin (not recorded which).

This chain links TRBV15 with TRBJ1-5. The V gene's germline CDR1 is LNHNV and CDR2 YYDKDF (reference sequence). CDR3 length equals 13 residues. This chain's CDR3 is CATSGGGNQPQHF.

The chain combines TRBV6-5 with TRBJ2-1; TCRdb designates TRBD1, a call that cannot be tested without DNA. The V gene's germline CDR1 is MNHEY and CDR2 SVGAGI. The length of the CDR3 is 15 residues. The chain's CDR3 is CASSSPGGGNNEQFF.

This rearrangement joins TRBV5-1 to TRBJ2-2. The CDR3 loop spans 12 amino acids. CDR1 and CDR2 (germline): SGHRS, YFSETQ. Here the CDR3 reads CASSSVVGELFF.

The genes are TRBV20-1 and TRBJ2-5; TCRdb selects TRBD2, and the lack of DNA leaves this call unchecked. Germline loops: CDR1 DFQATT, CDR2 SNEGSKA (reference sequence). This CDR3 region has 12 residues. CDR3 sequence reads: CSAQGGRETQYF.

The rearrangement links TRBV11-2 to TRBJ2-1; TCRdb proposes TRBD1, but this gene call is untestable without DNA. CDR1 is SGHAT and CDR2 is FQNNGV in the germline V gene. The CDR3 runs to 15 residues. The CDR3 region is CASSPRGGGNNEQFF.

This CDR3 is CASSPPERADTQYF. The genes are TRBV18 and TRBJ2-3. Germline CDR1 and CDR2: KGHSH and LQKENI. This CDR3 is 14 amino acids long.

The rearrangement uses TRBV19 and TRBJ1-3; TCRdb selects TRBD1, and the lack of DNA leaves this call unchecked. The CDR3 consists of 16 residues. Germline CDR1 is LNHDA and CDR2 is SQIVND (reference sequence). CDR3 amino acids: CASSIAGTASGNTIYF.

The chain couples TRBV29-1 to TRBJ1-1. Germline CDR1 is SQVTM and CDR2 is ANQGSEA. This CDR3 is built from 11 residues. The chain's CDR3 is CSAEGHTEAFF.

J is TRBJ1-2 and V is TRBV7-9. The CDR3 spans 14 residues. Germline loops: CDR1 SEHNR, CDR2 FQNEAQ (reference sequence). The CDR3 loop is CASSYALAAYGYTF.

The chain recombines TRBV5-1 with TRBJ1-1. The CDR3 has 13 residues. Per germline, CDR1 SGHRS and CDR2 YFSETQ. The CDR3 region is CASSFGMDTEAFF. The entire variable domain, with the rest obtained from reference TRBV5-1 and TRBJ1-1, is as follows: KAGVTQTPRYLIKTRGQQVTLSCSPISGHRSVSWYQQTPGQGLQFLFEYFSETQRNKGNFPGRFSGRQFSNSRSEMNVSTLELGDSALYLCASSFGMDTEAFFGQGTRLTVV.

The chain carries TRBV7-2 and TRBJ2-1; TCRdb calls TRBD2, which cannot be checked without DNA. The CDR3 consists of 15 residues. Per the germline V gene, CDR1 is SGHTA and CDR2 is FQGNSA. The CDR3 loop reads CASIPTSGSANEQFF.

V usage is TRBV20-1 and J usage is TRBJ1-6. The germline V gene has CDR1 DFQATT and CDR2 SNEGSKA (reference sequence). The CDR3 covers 12 residues. The CDR3: CSAQGLNSPLHF.

CDR3: CASSLGGAPGTDTQYF. J is TRBJ2-3 and V is TRBV7-8; TCRdb calls TRBD1, which cannot be checked without DNA. There are 16 residues in the CDR3. The germline gives CDR1 SGHVS, CDR2 FQNEAQ.

This chain joins TRBV18 and TRBJ2-3; TCRdb's D gene call, TRBD1, goes unchecked for lack of DNA. CDR3 size: 12 residues. The germline V gene has CDR1 KGHSH and CDR2 LQKENI. CDR3 sequence: CASSPDRETQYF.

The rearrangement uses TRBV4-1 and TRBJ2-1. The CDR3 totals 17 residues. The germline gives CDR1 MGHRA, CDR2 YSYEKL. The CDR3 sequence is CASSPYSRESSYNEQFF.

CDR3: CASSYSDPRAGTQYF. This rearrangement joins TRBV6-5 to TRBJ2-5; TCRdb's assignment of TRBD1 cannot be checked, as there is no DNA. The CDR3 contains 15 residues. Per the germline V gene, CDR1 is MNHEY and CDR2 is SVGAGI.

The chain combines TRBV5-1 with TRBJ2-5. This CDR3 region has 15 residues. CDR1 is SGHRS and CDR2 is YFSETQ in the germline V gene. The chain's CDR3 is CASSLGDVTKETQYF.

This rearrangement joins TRBV5-1 to TRBJ1-3; the D call of TRBD1 rests on TCRdb alone, since no DNA is present to check it. CDR3 size: 13 residues. CDR1 SGHRS and CDR2 YFSETQ come from the germline V gene. Here the CDR3 reads CASTRGAGNTIYF.

V is TRBV24-1 and J is TRBJ2-1; TCRdb's D gene call, TRBD2, goes unchecked for lack of DNA. Germline CDR1 and CDR2: KGHDR and SFDVKD. The CDR3 sequence is 14 residues long. CDR3 loop: CATSDSGLADEQFF.

The chain uses TRBV3-1 and TRBJ2-5. The CDR3 totals 14 residues. Germline CDR1 and CDR2: LGHDT and YNNKEL (reference sequence). CDR3: CASSLQTYQETQYF.

The chain uses TRBV7-9 and TRBJ1-1; there is no DNA to check the TCRdb D call of TRBD1. The CDR3 is 14 residues long. CDR1 and CDR2 (germline): SEHNR, FQNEAQ (reference sequence). CDR3 amino acids: CASSLVTGQGEAFF.

The V and J genes are TRBV5-1 and TRBJ2-1; no DNA is available, so the TRBD2 call from TCRdb remains unchecked. CDR1 is SGHRS and CDR2 is YFSETQ in the germline V gene. The CDR3 contains 14 residues. The CDR3 sequence is CASSPEAQRNEQFF.

The CDR3: CSAIKADGATNQPQHF. This chain joins TRBV20-1 and TRBJ1-5; the TCRdb D gene call, TRBD1, has no DNA to confirm it. The CDR3 length is 16 residues. In germline, CDR1 is DFQATT, CDR2 SNEGSKA (reference sequence).

The rearrangement uses TRBV7-2 and TRBJ2-1; TCRdb names TRBD1, which stays unverified in the absence of DNA. CDR3 length: 17 residues. Germline V CDR1 and CDR2: SGHTA, FQGNSA. The CDR3 protein is CASSLAGTGDAYNEQFF.

This chain links TRBV5-1 with TRBJ2-2; TCRdb picks TRBD1, but there is no DNA to check that call. The CDR3 runs 15 residues. From germline, CDR1 is SGHRS and CDR2 YFSETQ. CDR3 protein: CASSLQASNTGELFF.

The chain links TRBV27 to TRBJ2-7; lacking DNA, the TRBD1 call made by TCRdb goes unchecked. The CDR3 has 17 amino acids. In germline, CDR1 is MNHEY, CDR2 SMNVEV (reference sequence). CDR3 residues: CASSLMGGGHPPLEQYF.

J is TRBJ1-1 and V is TRBV5-1. This CDR3 is 12 amino acids long. The germline V gene has CDR1 SGHRS and CDR2 YFSETQ. This chain's CDR3 is CASSWGHTEAFF.

The chain employs TRBV7-9 and TRBJ2-1. The CDR3 extends over 12 amino acids. Germline assignment: CDR1 SEHNR and CDR2 FQNEAQ (reference sequence). The CDR3 is CASSLQAYEQFF.